The 28 T cell receptor beta chains below all came from one sample that was sequenced in a study of OX40 agonist ivuxolimab in advanced cancers. Produced via immunoSEQ multiplex PCR; TCRdb's table is partial and in-frame only. The repertoire consists of some 58,000 clones, with 70% to 90% occurring once and the leading ten covering around 15%. This specimen was CD4+ or CD8+ T cells sorted from blood, taken in a trial of the OX40 agonist ivuxolimab. The receptors derive from an adult with an advanced solid tumor such as melanoma, head and neck, liver or kidney cancer.

This chain uses TRBV5-1 with TRBJ2-1, with TRBD2 identical over 12 bases. The V and J ends lost 4 bases and 8 bases, in that order; junction bases with no gene match: 7. Per germline, CDR1 SGHRS and CDR2 YFSETQ. CDR3 size: 15 residues. CDR3 sequence: CASSAIRLAGDEQFF. CDR3 coding DNA: TGCGCCAGCAGCGCTATAAGACTAGCGGGAGATGAGCAGTTCTTC. The whole variable domain, remainder taken from reference TRBV5-1 and TRBJ2-1, is KAGVTQTPRYLIKTRGQQVTLSCSPISGHRSVSWYQQTPGQGLQFLFEYFSETQRNKGNFPGRFSGRQFSNSRSEMNVSTLELGDSALYLCASSAIRLAGDEQFFGPGTRLTVL.

The V gene is TRBV6-5, the J gene TRBJ2-2; the match to TRBD1 covers 8 bases. This CDR3 spans 15 amino acids. V lost 6 bases and J lost 5; bases outside the gene matches: 8. CDR1 and CDR2 (germline): MNHEY, SVGAGI. The chain's CDR3 is CASRPDRGGTGELFF. CDR3 DNA sequence: TGTGCCAGCAGACCAGACAGGGGAGGAACCGGGGAGCTGTTTTTT.

The V call is TRBV19, the J call TRBJ2-7; 7 bases are a match to TRBD1. V lost 7 bases and J lost 6; bases outside the gene matches: 12. The CDR3 is made up of 14 amino acids. The germline V gene has CDR1 LNHDA and CDR2 SQIVND (reference sequence). CDR3 in DNA: TGTGCCAGTACTTTGACAGGGCGAAGAGGCGAGCAGTACTTC. It yields the protein CASTLTGRRGEQYF. The variable domain in full, with the rest retrieved from reference TRBV19 and TRBJ2-7, is DGGITQSPKYLFRKEGQNVTLSCEQNLNHDAMYWYRQDPGQGLRLIYYSQIVNDFQKGDIAEGYSVSREKKESFPLTVTSAQKNPTAFYLCASTLTGRRGEQYFGPGTRLTVT.

The chain is built from TRBV19 and TRBJ2-3, with D possibly TRBD1 on 6 matching bases. CDR3 length equals 13 residues. Between the trimmed V and J ends, which lost 5 bases and 4 bases, there was a span of 10 bases. Per germline, CDR1 LNHDA and CDR2 SQIVND (reference sequence). CDR3: CASSAQGADTQYF. CDR3 in DNA: TGTGCCAGTAGTGCACAGGGCGCAGATACGCAGTATTTT.

Only one count was recorded for this clone. The chain links TRBV19 to TRBJ1-1; possibly TRBD1 for D (6 bases). V lost 6 bases and J 4 bases, leaving 18 bases between the germline ends. Germline values: CDR1 LNHDA, CDR2 SQIVND (reference sequence). The CDR3 sequence is 15 residues long. CDR3 protein: CASSKPSGAGTEAFF. CDR3 bases: TGTGCCAGTAGCAAACCCTCAGGGGCCGGCACTGAAGCTTTCTTT.

The chain recombines TRBV2 with TRBJ2-7, with D possibly matching TRBD2 (5 bases). This CDR3 comprises 14 residues. Trimming took off 6 bases at V and 4 bases at J, with 16 bases between the two ends. Germline CDR1 SNHLY, CDR2 FYNNEI. In DNA, the CDR3 is TGTGCCAGCAGGGGCAGAGAGGGCGCGTACGAGCAGTACTTC. This encodes CASRGREGAYEQYF.

The chain has TRBV27 and TRBJ1-2; 8 bases match TRBD1. J lost 5 bases, V lost 0 bases, and 11 bases had no gene match. CDR3 size: 17 residues. Germline CDR1 and CDR2: MNHEY and SMNVEV (reference sequence). CDR3: CASSLSRETTGAYGYTF. The CDR3 DNA reads TGTGCCAGCAGTTTATCTAGGGAAACGACAGGGGCGTATGGCTACACCTTC.

The count of this clone is one. This sequence joins TRBV19 and TRBJ2-1; 11 nucleotides match TRBD1. The CDR3 spans 14 residues. Germline values: CDR1 LNHDA, CDR2 SQIVND (reference sequence). V trimming: 6 bases; J trimming: 8 bases; junction bases outside the gene matches: 6. Here the CDR3 DNA reads TGTGCCAGTAGCGACGGGACAGGGGGTTATGAGCAGTTCTTC. It yields the protein CASSDGTGGYEQFF.

This sequence joins TRBV28 and TRBJ2-1; possibly TRBD1 for D (6 bases). The CDR3 consists of 12 residues. Germline V gene data show CDR1 as MDHEN and CDR2 as SYDVKM. V lost 4 bases to trimming and J lost 9 bases, with 10 bases between them. The CDR3 nucleotides read TGTGCCAGCAGTTACAGGGTCGGTGAGCAGTTCTTC. Translation: CASSYRVGEQFF.

This clone was counted only a few times. J is TRBJ1-3 and V is TRBV7-9, with D possibly TRBD1 on 6 matching bases. V lost 2 bases and J lost 6, with 23 bases in between. This CDR3 spans 18 amino acids. Germline CDR1 and CDR2: SEHNR and FQNEAQ (reference sequence). In DNA, the CDR3 is TGTGCCAGCAGCTTACCCCCAGGGGCAGGGGTCTTAACAAACACCATATATTTT. Translated, it gives CASSLPPGAGVLTNTIYF.

The rearrangement links TRBV5-8 to TRBJ1-5; tentative D call: TRBD1 (5 bases). The V and J ends lost 4 bases and 2 bases respectively, with 13 bases between them. This CDR3 is built from 15 residues. Germline values: CDR1 SGHTS, CDR2 YDEGEE. This CDR3 is CASSRGHWGNQPQHF. The CDR3 nucleotides are TGTGCCAGCAGCCGGGGCCACTGGGGCAATCAGCCCCAGCATTTT.

There are a few counts of this clone. This chain joins TRBV13 and TRBJ1-5, with D hard to call. CDR1 PRHDT and CDR2 FYEKMQ come from the germline V gene (reference sequence). The CDR3 runs to 13 residues. V lost 0 bases and J lost 6, with 6 bases in between. The CDR3 DNA reads as TGTGCCAGCAGCTTAGGTCGGGCTCAGCCCCAGCATTTT. Translated, it gives CASSLGRAQPQHF.

The chain couples TRBV2 to TRBJ2-1; D is undetermined. CDR1 is SNHLY and CDR2 is FYNNEI in the germline V gene. CDR3 length equals 14 residues. With 4 bases removed from V and 0 bases from J, the gap between germline ends came to 7 bases. CDR3 nucleotides: TGTGCCAGCAGTGTTTACTACTCCTACAATGAGCAGTTCTTC. This translates into CASSVYYSYNEQFF.

This clone has just a few counts. CDR3 coding DNA: TGTGCCAGCAGTCATACAGCTGGCTACACCTTC. This gives the protein CASSHTAGYTF. This sequence joins TRBV2 and TRBJ1-2; D ambiguous. The CDR3 runs to 11 residues. Germline lookup yields CDR1 SNHLY and CDR2 FYNNEI. V was pared by 5 bases and J by 7 bases, with 8 bases between.

The genes are TRBV18 and TRBJ2-7; the match to TRBD2 covers 14 bases. CDR1 is KGHSH and CDR2 is LQKENI in the germline V gene. V was clipped by 3 bases and J by 3 bases; unmatched bases: 4. The CDR3 runs 16 residues. The CDR3 DNA follows: TGTGCCAGCTCACCCGAGGGACTAGCGGGAGTCTACGAGCAGTACTTC. Its translation is CASSPEGLAGVYEQYF.

The chain joins TRBV5-1 to TRBJ1-3, with 9 positions matching TRBD1. The CDR3 is 16 residues long. V lost 5 bases, J lost 3 bases, and 9 bases stayed unmatched. CDR1 SGHRS and CDR2 YFSETQ come from the germline V gene. The CDR3: CASRRQTGGNGNTIYF. The DNA for the CDR3 is TGCGCCAGCAGACGTCAGACAGGGGGTAATGGAAACACCATATATTTT.

Here the CDR3 DNA reads TGTGCCAGTAGTATAGCAGGGACAGGACCCTACGAGCAGTACTTC. Translation: CASSIAGTGPYEQYF. V is TRBV19 and J is TRBJ2-7; 8 nucleotides agree with TRBD1. Germline V gene lookup returns CDR1 LNHDA and CDR2 SQIVND (reference sequence). The CDR3 runs 15 residues. Unmatched junction bases numbered 4, after V lost 1 base and J lost 2 bases.

The chain links TRBV18 to TRBJ1-2; D remains ambiguous. CDR1 is KGHSH and CDR2 is LQKENI in the germline V gene. There are 14 residues in the CDR3. Trimming took off 2 bases at V and 0 bases at J, with 7 bases between the two ends. CDR3 sequence: CASSPSSTNYGYTF. The DNA of the CDR3 is TGTGCCAGCTCACCATCCTCGACTAACTATGGCTACACCTTC.

The J gene is TRBJ2-4, the V gene TRBV28, with D perhaps TRBD1 (5 bases). CDR3 length equals 17 residues. Germline CDR1 and CDR2: MDHEN and SYDVKM. Between the trimmed V and J ends, which lost 4 bases and 1 base, there was a span of 17 bases. The CDR3 DNA sequence: TGTGCCAGCAGTTCTGACCCAGGGTACGTGGCCAAAAACATTCAGTACTTC. Translating it yields CASSSDPGYVAKNIQYF.

The rearrangement links TRBV7-2 to TRBJ2-2; tentatively, D is TRBD1 (6 bases). The CDR3 runs to 16 residues. Germline V gene sequence: CDR1 SGHTA, CDR2 FQGNSA. V was cut by 5 bases and J by 2 bases, with 15 bases left in between. The chain's CDR3 is CASSPQGHGNTGELFF. For the CDR3, the DNA is TGTGCCAGCAGCCCCCAGGGACACGGAAACACCGGGGAGCTGTTTTTT.

The V call is TRBV11-2, the J call TRBJ2-5; D not certain. Trimming removed 2 bases at V and 2 bases at J, with 9 bases between. Germline CDR1 reads SGHAT; CDR2 reads FQNNGV. The CDR3 is made up of 14 amino acids. The CDR3 coding sequence is TGTGCCAGCAGCTTAAGCACCATTCAAGAGACCCAGTACTTC. Translating gives CASSLSTIQETQYF. Full variable domain (remainder filled in from reference TRBV11-2 and TRBJ2-5): EAGVAQSPRYKIIEKRQSVAFWCNPISGHATLYWYQQILGQGPKLLIQFQNNGVVDDSQLPKDRFSAERLKGVDSTLKIQPAKLEDSAVYLCASSLSTIQETQYFGPGTRLLVL.

This CDR3 reads CASSLITEQRSLNTEAFF. CDR3 bases: TGCGCCAGCAGCTTGATAACCGAACAGAGAAGCTTGAACACTGAAGCTTTCTTT. The gene calls are TRBV5-1 and TRBJ1-1; no clear D. CDR1 and CDR2 from the germline V gene are SGHRS and YFSETQ. There are 18 residues in the CDR3. The ends were cut back, 1 base at V and 0 bases at J, with 19 bases in the middle.

This chain connects TRBV6-5 to TRBJ2-7; maybe TRBD1 (5 bases). The CDR3 consists of 15 residues. V shed 5 bases and J shed 5 bases, with 19 bases lying between them. The germline gives CDR1 MNHEY, CDR2 SVGAGI. The CDR3, as DNA: TGTGCCAGCAGTAGAAGACGGCAGGGTACGGACGAGCAGTACTTC. It codes for CASSRRRQGTDEQYF.

This clone was counted between two and nine times. V and J are TRBV4-2 and TRBJ2-3, with 9 positions matching TRBD2. V lost 4 bases, J lost 5 bases, and 13 bases stayed unmatched. The CDR3 totals 17 residues. Per germline, CDR1 LGHNA and CDR2 YNFKEQ. CDR3 nucleotides: TGTGCCAGCAGCCGGCTTGGCGGGAGGGCTGGGGGAGATACGCAGTATTTT. Amino acid sequence: CASSRLGGRAGGDTQYF.

Details on this clone: Mismatch with germline at one junction end may stem from a read error. The genes are TRBV10-3 and TRBJ2-1; D is unclear. This CDR3 comprises 17 residues. The germline V gene has CDR1 ENHRY and CDR2 SYGVKD. The CDR3, as DNA: TGTGCCATCAGTGAGTCTGGCAGGCCCCCCTCCTTCAATGAGCAGTTCTTC. Translated, it gives CAISESGRPPSFNEQFF.

The chain joins TRBV5-1 to TRBJ2-1; D is uncertain. Germline CDR1 reads SGHRS; CDR2 reads YFSETQ. The germline V and J ends were trimmed by 3 bases and 5 bases, with 9 bases remaining between them. The CDR3 has 13 amino acids. Here the CDR3 reads CASSSPPNNEQFF. The CDR3 DNA reads as TGCGCCAGCAGCTCACCACCAAACAATGAGCAGTTCTTC.

The V gene is TRBV5-5, the J gene TRBJ2-3; perhaps TRBD2 as D (5 bases). Deletions cut 4 bases from V and 6 bases from J, with 21 bases between. Germline CDR1 is SGHKS and CDR2 is YYEKEE (reference sequence). CDR3 length: 16 residues. CDR3 in DNA: TGTGCCAGCAGCGCAACTACCGGGGTACGAGGGGATACGCAGTATTTT. It yields the protein CASSATTGVRGDTQYF.

This rearrangement joins TRBV19 to TRBJ1-1; D not resolved. The CDR3 extends over 13 amino acids. The V gene lost 7 bases and the J gene lost 1 base, with 10 bases spanning the gap. Germline values: CDR1 LNHDA, CDR2 SQIVND (reference sequence). CDR3 DNA: TGTGCCAGTACCCCGAGACAGAACACTGAAGCTTTCTTT. Its translation: CASTPRQNTEAFF.